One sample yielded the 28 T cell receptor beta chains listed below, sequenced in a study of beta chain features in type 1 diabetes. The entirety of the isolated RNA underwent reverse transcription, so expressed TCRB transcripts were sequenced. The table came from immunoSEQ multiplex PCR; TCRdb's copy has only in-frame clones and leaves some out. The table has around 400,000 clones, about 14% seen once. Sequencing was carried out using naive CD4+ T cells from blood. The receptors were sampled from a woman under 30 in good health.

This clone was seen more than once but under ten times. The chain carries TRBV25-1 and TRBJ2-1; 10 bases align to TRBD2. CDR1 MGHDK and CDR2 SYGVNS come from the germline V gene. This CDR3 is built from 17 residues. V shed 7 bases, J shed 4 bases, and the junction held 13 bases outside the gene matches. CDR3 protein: CASTKGLAPGGYNEQFF. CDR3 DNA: TGTGCCAGCACGAAGGGACTAGCGCCAGGGGGTTACAATGAGCAGTTCTTC.

CDR3 in DNA: TGTGCCAGCAGTTTTAGGGGCGGGGGTTACGAGCAGTACTTC. Amino acid sequence: CASSFRGGGYEQYF. The chain combines TRBV28 with TRBJ2-7; 7 nucleotides match TRBD2. Trimming cost V 3 bases and J 4 bases; bases outside gene matches: 6. CDR1 and CDR2 (germline): MDHEN, SYDVKM. This CDR3 has 14 amino acids.

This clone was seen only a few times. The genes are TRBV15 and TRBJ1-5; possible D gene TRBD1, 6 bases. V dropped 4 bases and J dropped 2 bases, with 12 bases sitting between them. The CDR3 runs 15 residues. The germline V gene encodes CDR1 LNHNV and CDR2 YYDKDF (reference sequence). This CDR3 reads CATSIRGGRNQPQHF. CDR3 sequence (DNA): TGTGCCACCAGCATAAGGGGGGGTCGCAATCAGCCCCAGCATTTT.

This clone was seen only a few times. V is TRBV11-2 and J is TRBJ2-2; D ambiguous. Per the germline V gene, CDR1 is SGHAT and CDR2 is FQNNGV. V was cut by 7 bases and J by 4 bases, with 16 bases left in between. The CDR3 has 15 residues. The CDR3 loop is CASTPPTVGTGELFF. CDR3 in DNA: TGTGCCAGCACGCCACCCACGGTTGGCACCGGGGAGCTGTTTTTT.

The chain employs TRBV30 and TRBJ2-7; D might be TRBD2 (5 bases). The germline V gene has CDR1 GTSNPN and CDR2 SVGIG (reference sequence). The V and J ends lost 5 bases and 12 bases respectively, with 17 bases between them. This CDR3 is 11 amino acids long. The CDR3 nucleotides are TGTGCCTGGGTCAGGAGGCGTTTTTGGTACTTC. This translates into CAWVRRRFWYF.

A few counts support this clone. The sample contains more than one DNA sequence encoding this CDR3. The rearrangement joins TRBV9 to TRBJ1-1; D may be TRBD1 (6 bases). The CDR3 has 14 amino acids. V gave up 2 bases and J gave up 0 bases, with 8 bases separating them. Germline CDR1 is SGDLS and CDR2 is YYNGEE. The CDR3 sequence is CASSVGQLNTEAFF. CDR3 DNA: TGTGCCAGCAGCGTTGGACAGTTGAACACTGAAGCTTTCTTT.

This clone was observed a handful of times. The CDR3 is CASSYLTGSFTEAFF. The CDR3 DNA reads as TGTGCCAGCAGCTATTTGACAGGGAGTTTCACTGAAGCTTTCTTT. The V and J genes are TRBV11-2 and TRBJ1-1; 7 bases line up with TRBD1. J was trimmed by 4 bases and V by 4 bases; bases with no gene match: 9. CDR1 SGHAT and CDR2 FQNNGV come from the germline V gene. The CDR3 extends over 15 amino acids.

DNA of the CDR3: TGTGCCAGCAGGCTATGGACTAGCGGGTCCTACAATGAGCAGTTCTTC. Translation gives CASRLWTSGSYNEQFF. The rearrangement joins TRBV27 to TRBJ2-1; 11 nucleotides agree with TRBD2. The CDR3 loop spans 16 amino acids. Germline V gene data show CDR1 as MNHEY and CDR2 as SMNVEV (reference sequence). Trimming removed 6 bases from V and 1 base from J; junction bases left unmatched: 5.

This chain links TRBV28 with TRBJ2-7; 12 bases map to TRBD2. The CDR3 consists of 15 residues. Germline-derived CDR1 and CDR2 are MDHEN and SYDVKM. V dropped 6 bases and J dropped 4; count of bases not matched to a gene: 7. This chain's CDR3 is CASSPSGRASYEQYF. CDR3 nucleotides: TGTGCCAGCAGCCCTAGCGGGAGGGCCTCATACGAGCAGTACTTC.

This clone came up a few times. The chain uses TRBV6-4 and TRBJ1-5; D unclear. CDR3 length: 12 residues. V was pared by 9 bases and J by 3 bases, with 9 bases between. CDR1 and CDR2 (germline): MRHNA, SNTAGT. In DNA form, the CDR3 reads TGTGCCAGACGGGGTTCCAATCAGCCCCAGCATTTT. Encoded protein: CARRGSNQPQHF.

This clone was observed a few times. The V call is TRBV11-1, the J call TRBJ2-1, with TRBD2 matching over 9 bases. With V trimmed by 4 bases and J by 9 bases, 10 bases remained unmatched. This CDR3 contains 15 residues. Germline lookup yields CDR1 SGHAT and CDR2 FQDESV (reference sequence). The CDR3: CASSYRAGGRSEQFF. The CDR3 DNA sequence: TGTGCCAGCAGCTATCGGGCGGGAGGGAGGAGTGAGCAGTTCTTC.

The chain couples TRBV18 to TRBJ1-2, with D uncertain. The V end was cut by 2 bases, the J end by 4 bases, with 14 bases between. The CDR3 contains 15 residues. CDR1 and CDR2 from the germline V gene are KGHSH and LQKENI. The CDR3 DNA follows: TGTGCCAGCTCACCAGAGTTGTCAGGCAGCTATGGCTACACCTTC. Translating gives CASSPELSGSYGYTF.

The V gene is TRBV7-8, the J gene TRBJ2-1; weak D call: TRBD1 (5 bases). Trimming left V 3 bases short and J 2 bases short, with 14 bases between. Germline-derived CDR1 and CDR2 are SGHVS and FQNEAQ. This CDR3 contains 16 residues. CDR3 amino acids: CASSFRQGNPYNEQFF. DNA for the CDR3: TGTGCCAGCAGCTTCCGTCAGGGTAATCCCTACAATGAGCAGTTCTTC. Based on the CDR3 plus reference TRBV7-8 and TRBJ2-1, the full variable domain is GAGVSQSPRYKVAKRGQDVALRCDPISGHVSLFWYQQALGQGPEFLTYFQNEAQLDKSGLPSDRFFAERPEGSVSTLKIQRTQQEDSAVYLCASSFRQGNPYNEQFFGPGTRLTVL.

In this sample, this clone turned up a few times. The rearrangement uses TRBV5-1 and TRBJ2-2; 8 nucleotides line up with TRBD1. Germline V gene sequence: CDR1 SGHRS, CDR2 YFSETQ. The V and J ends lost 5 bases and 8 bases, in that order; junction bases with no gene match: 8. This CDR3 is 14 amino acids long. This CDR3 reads CASSFTGGAGELFF. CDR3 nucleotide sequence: TGCGCCAGCAGTTTTACAGGGGGAGCTGGGGAGCTGTTTTTT.

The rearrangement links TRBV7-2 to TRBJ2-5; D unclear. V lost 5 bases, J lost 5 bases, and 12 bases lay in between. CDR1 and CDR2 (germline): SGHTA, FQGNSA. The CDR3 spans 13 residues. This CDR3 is CASSPYTRETQYF. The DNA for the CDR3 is TGTGCCAGCAGCCCGTATACGAGGGAGACCCAGTACTTC.

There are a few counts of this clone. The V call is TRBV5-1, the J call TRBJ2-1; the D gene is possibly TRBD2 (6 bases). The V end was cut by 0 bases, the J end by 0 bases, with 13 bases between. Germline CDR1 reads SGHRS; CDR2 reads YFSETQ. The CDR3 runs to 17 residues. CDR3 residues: CASSLVSGFSSYNEQFF. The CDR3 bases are TGCGCCAGCAGCTTGGTGAGCGGGTTTAGCTCCTACAATGAGCAGTTCTTC. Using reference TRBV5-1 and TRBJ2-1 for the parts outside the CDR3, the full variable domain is KAGVTQTPRYLIKTRGQQVTLSCSPISGHRSVSWYQQTPGQGLQFLFEYFSETQRNKGNFPGRFSGRQFSNSRSEMNVSTLELGDSALYLCASSLVSGFSSYNEQFFGPGTRLTVL.

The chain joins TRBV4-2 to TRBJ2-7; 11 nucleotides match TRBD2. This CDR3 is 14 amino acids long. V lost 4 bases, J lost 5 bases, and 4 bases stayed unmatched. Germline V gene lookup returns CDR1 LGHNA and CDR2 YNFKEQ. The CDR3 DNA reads TGTGCCAGCAGCCCTGGACTAGCGGGCGACGAGCAGTACTTC. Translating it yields CASSPGLAGDEQYF.

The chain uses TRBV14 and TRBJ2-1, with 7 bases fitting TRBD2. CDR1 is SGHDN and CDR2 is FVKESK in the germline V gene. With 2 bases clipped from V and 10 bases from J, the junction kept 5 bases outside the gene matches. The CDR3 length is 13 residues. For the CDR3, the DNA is TGTGCCAGCAGCCAAAATCGACTAGCCGAGCAGTTCTTC. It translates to CASSQNRLAEQFF. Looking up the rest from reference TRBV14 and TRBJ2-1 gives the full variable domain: EAGVTQFPSHSVIEKGQTVTLRCDPISGHDNLYWYRRVMGKEIKFLLHFVKESKQDESGMPNNRFLAERTGGTYSTLKVQPAELEDSGVYFCASSQNRLAEQFFGPGTRLTVL.

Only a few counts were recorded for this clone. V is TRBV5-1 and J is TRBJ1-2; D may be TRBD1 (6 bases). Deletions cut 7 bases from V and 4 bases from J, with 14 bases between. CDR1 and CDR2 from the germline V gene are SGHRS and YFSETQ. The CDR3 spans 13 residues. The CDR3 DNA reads TGCGCCAGCCGGGCGCAGGGGAGCTATGGCTACACCTTC. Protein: CASRAQGSYGYTF.

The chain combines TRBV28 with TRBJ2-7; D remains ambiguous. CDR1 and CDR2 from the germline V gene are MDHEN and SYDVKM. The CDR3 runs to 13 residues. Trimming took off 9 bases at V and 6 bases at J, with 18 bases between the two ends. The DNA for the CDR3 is TGTGCCAGTCGAACACCCGCCCCAGGCGAGCAGTACTTC. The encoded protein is CASRTPAPGEQYF.

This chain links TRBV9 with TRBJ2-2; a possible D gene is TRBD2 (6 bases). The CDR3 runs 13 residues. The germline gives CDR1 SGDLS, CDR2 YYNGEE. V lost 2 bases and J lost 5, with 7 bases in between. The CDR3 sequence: CASSVTSTGELFF. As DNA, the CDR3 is TGTGCCAGCAGCGTGACTAGTACCGGGGAGCTGTTTTTT.

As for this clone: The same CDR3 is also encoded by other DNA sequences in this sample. CDR3 sequence reads: CASSIGGSGANVLTF. CDR3 sequence (DNA): TGTGCCAGTAGTATCGGAGGTTCTGGGGCCAACGTCCTGACTTTC. V and J are TRBV19 and TRBJ2-6, with D possibly being TRBD2 (5 bases). This CDR3 is built from 15 residues. CDR1 and CDR2 from the germline V gene are LNHDA and SQIVND (reference sequence). Trimming left V 3 bases short and J 1 base short, with 7 bases between.

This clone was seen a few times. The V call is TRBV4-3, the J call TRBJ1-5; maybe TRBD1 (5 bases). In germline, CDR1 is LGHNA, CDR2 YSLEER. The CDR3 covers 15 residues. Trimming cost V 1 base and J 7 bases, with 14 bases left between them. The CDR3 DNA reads TGCGCCAGCAGCCAAGTCCAGGGCCGAGGCCAGCCCCAGCATTTT. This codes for CASSQVQGRGQPQHF.

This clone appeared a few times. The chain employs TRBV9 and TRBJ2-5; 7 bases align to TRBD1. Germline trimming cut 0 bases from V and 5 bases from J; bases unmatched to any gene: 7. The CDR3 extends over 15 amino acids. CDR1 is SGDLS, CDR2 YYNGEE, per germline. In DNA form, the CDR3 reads TGTGCCAGCAGCGTAGACGAGGGGGCTGGGGAGACCCAGTACTTC. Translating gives CASSVDEGAGETQYF.

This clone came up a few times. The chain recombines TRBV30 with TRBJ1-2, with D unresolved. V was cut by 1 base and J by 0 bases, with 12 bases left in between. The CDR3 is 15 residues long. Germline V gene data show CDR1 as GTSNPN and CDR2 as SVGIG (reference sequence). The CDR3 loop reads CAWSAADRTNYGYTF. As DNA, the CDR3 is TGTGCCTGGAGTGCAGCGGACCGGACTAACTATGGCTACACCTTC.

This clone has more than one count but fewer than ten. DNA for the CDR3: TGTGCCAGCAGTCGGGGACTCGACCAAGAGACCCAGTACTTC. Its translation is CASSRGLDQETQYF. The chain employs TRBV25-1 and TRBJ2-5; perhaps TRBD2 as D (6 bases). Germline V gene data show CDR1 as MGHDK and CDR2 as SYGVNS. This CDR3 has 14 residues. Deletions cut 5 bases from V and 0 bases from J, with 10 bases between.

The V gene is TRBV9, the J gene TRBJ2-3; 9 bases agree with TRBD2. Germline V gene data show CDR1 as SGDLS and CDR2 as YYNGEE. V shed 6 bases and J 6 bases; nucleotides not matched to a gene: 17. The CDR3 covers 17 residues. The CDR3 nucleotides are TGTGCCAGCACCGCCGCCGGCGGGAGGGTAATCGAGGATACGCAGTATTTT. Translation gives CASTAAGGRVIEDTQYF.

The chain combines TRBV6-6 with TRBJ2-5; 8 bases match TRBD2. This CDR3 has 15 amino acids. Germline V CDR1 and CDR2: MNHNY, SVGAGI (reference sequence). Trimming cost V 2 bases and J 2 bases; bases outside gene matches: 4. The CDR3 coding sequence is TGTGCCAGCAGTTACACGGGACTAGATCAAGAGACCCAGTACTTC. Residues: CASSYTGLDQETQYF.